These 25 T cell receptor beta chains share one sample of origin, sequenced in a study of T cells after posttransplantation cyclophosphamide. Busulfan-fludarabine conditioning, marrow transplant, and cyclophosphamide on days +3 and +4 were administered. Using immunoSEQ multiplex PCR, the repertoire was profiled, and TCRdb retains in-frame clones only, with some absent. The data contain around 17,000 clones, 70% to 80% of them singletons. Here the sequenced sample was CD8+ T cells sorted from PBMCs, taken roughly 1,900 days after a stem cell transplant with posttransplant cyclophosphamide. These receptors were obtained from a female patient between 35 and 55 years old who received an allogeneic stem cell transplant from a related donor, was CMV-positive, and had no GVHD. Part of the T cell pool may stem from the graft donor.

The V and J genes are TRBV18 and TRBJ2-7; 7 nucleotides match TRBD2. V lost 8 bases and J lost 2; bases outside the gene matches: 9. The CDR3 contains 14 residues. CDR1 and CDR2 from the germline V gene are KGHSH and LQKENI. The CDR3 DNA sequence: TGTGCCAGCGGGGCCCGGGAGGTCCCCTACGAGCAGTACTTC. It translates to CASGAREVPYEQYF.

The chain couples TRBV5-4 to TRBJ1-2; D is ambiguous. Germline-derived CDR1 and CDR2 are SGHNT and YYREEE (reference sequence). Trimming took 6 bases from V and 10 from J, leaving 13 bases between them. The CDR3 extends over 11 amino acids. The CDR3 protein is CASTRGHTYTF. CDR3 nucleotides: TGTGCCAGCACCCGCGGGCACACCTACACCTTC.

This chain links TRBV5-6 with TRBJ2-5, with TRBD1 identical over 7 bases. CDR3 length: 16 amino acids. Germline CDR1 reads SGHDT; CDR2 reads YYEEEE. The V and J ends lost 5 bases and 2 bases, in that order; junction bases with no gene match: 12. Here the CDR3 reads CASRLAFLTGQETQYF. The CDR3 DNA reads as TGTGCCAGCAGGCTCGCCTTTCTGACAGGGCAAGAGACCCAGTACTTC.

CDR3 residues: CASSSMKNRGQTEAFF. CDR3 DNA sequence: TGTGCCAGCAGCTCCATGAAAAACAGGGGGCAGACTGAAGCTTTCTTT. The chain couples TRBV5-5 to TRBJ1-1; TRBD1 matches 9 bases. The CDR3 is 16 residues long. Germline-derived CDR1 and CDR2 are SGHKS and YYEKEE (reference sequence). The V and J ends lost 3 bases and 5 bases, in that order; junction bases with no gene match: 11. Full variable domain (remainder filled in from reference TRBV5-5 and TRBJ1-1): DAGVTQSPTHLIKTRGQQVTLRCSPISGHKSVSWYQQVLGQGPQFIFQYYEKEERGRGNFPDRFSARQFPNYSSELNVNALLLGDSALYLCASSSMKNRGQTEAFFGQGTRLTVV.

This clone was counted a single time. The rearrangement uses TRBV9 and TRBJ2-3; 8 bases fit TRBD1. The CDR3 runs 16 residues. After removal of 2 bases from V and 2 bases from J, the junction contained 7 bases not matched to a gene. CDR1 and CDR2 from the germline V gene are SGDLS and YYNGEE. The CDR3 DNA follows: TGTGCCAGCAGCGTGTATTCAGGGGGCTACACAGATACGCAGTATTTT. It codes for CASSVYSGGYTDTQYF.

The chain is built from TRBV9 and TRBJ2-7; 7 bases map to TRBD2. CDR1 and CDR2 (germline): SGDLS, YYNGEE. CDR3 length equals 15 residues. V lost 4 bases and J lost 3; bases outside the gene matches: 10. CDR3 sequence: CASSLSSSGVYEQYF. The CDR3 DNA sequence: TGTGCCAGCAGCCTCTCGTCCAGCGGGGTCTACGAGCAGTACTTC.

In DNA, the CDR3 is TGTGCCATCAGTGACTTGATAGCGGGGGCTCGCTCCTACGAGCAGTACTTC. As protein: CAISDLIAGARSYEQYF. V gene TRBV10-3 combines with J gene TRBJ2-7, with 9 positions matching TRBD2. The CDR3 spans 17 residues. Looked up from germline, CDR1 is ENHRY and CDR2 is SYGVKD. With 3 bases clipped from V and 0 bases from J, the junction kept 9 bases outside the gene matches.

V and J are TRBV7-8 and TRBJ1-5, with a tentative D call TRBD1 (5 bases). Germline V gene sequence: CDR1 SGHVS, CDR2 FQNEAQ. The CDR3 consists of 18 residues. Trimming took 5 bases from V and 0 from J, leaving 20 bases between them. The CDR3 loop reads CASSPSPETVYSNQPQHF. The DNA of the CDR3 is TGTGCCAGCAGCCCATCCCCCGAGACAGTCTATAGCAATCAGCCCCAGCATTTT.

Many counts were recorded for this clone. The V gene is TRBV11-2, the J gene TRBJ2-7, with D possibly TRBD1 on 6 matching bases. The CDR3 length is 13 residues. The germline V gene has CDR1 SGHAT and CDR2 FQNNGV. Trimming pared 3 bases from V and 3 bases from J, leaving 9 bases between. CDR3 amino acids: CASSFAGVYEQYF. In DNA, the CDR3 is TGTGCCAGCAGCTTTGCAGGGGTCTACGAGCAGTACTTC.

The chain uses TRBV28 and TRBJ2-1; D gene ambiguous. The length of the CDR3 is 13 residues. Trimming took off 4 bases at V and 10 bases at J, with 14 bases between the two ends. Germline V gene lookup returns CDR1 MDHEN and CDR2 SYDVKM. This CDR3 is CASSSGPGQEQFF. The CDR3 region has the DNA TGTGCCAGCAGTTCCGGTCCGGGTCAGGAGCAGTTCTTC.

The chain joins TRBV29-1 to TRBJ2-1; 7 positions agree with TRBD2. The CDR3 sequence is 15 residues long. After removal of 3 bases from V and 4 bases from J, the junction contained 9 bases not matched to a gene. Germline CDR1 reads SQVTM; CDR2 reads ANQGSEA. The CDR3 region is CSVERGGRGYNEQFF. CDR3 DNA: TGCAGCGTTGAGAGGGGAGGGAGAGGGTACAATGAGCAGTTCTTC.

The chain employs TRBV5-1 and TRBJ1-1; 11 bases match TRBD1. Looked up from germline, CDR1 is SGHRS and CDR2 is YFSETQ. The CDR3 covers 14 residues. With 4 bases clipped from V and 4 bases from J, the junction kept 3 bases outside the gene matches. CDR3 region: CASSRGQGGTEAFF. The CDR3 DNA reads as TGCGCCAGCAGCAGGGGACAGGGGGGCACTGAAGCTTTCTTT.

The V gene is TRBV7-9, the J gene TRBJ2-2; 7 positions match TRBD1. The germline V gene encodes CDR1 SEHNR and CDR2 FQNEAQ (reference sequence). V shed 3 bases and J 2 bases; nucleotides not matched to a gene: 9. The CDR3 loop spans 17 amino acids. The CDR3 loop is CASSFPSGTVNTGELFF. CDR3 DNA: TGTGCCAGCAGCTTCCCCTCCGGGACAGTCAACACCGGGGAGCTGTTTTTT.

The chain recombines TRBV7-9 with TRBJ2-1; TRBD2 matches 12 bases. The CDR3 is 16 residues long. Trimming cost V 4 bases and J 8 bases; bases outside gene matches: 9. Per germline, CDR1 SEHNR and CDR2 FQNEAQ (reference sequence). CDR3 sequence reads: CASSSRTSGVFYEQFF. Written as DNA, the CDR3 is TGTGCCAGCAGCTCTAGGACTAGCGGGGTGTTCTATGAGCAGTTCTTC. Supplemented by reference TRBV7-9 and TRBJ2-1, the full variable domain reads DTGVSQNPRHKITKRGQNVTFRCDPISEHNRLYWYRQTLGQGPEFLTYFQNEAQLEKSRLLSDRFSAERPKGSFSTLEIQRTEQGDSAMYLCASSSRTSGVFYEQFFGPGTRLTVL.

This chain links TRBV27 with TRBJ2-1; 11 bases are a match to TRBD2. V was clipped by 4 bases and J by 7 bases; unmatched bases: 9. The CDR3 sequence is 16 residues long. Germline loops: CDR1 MNHEY, CDR2 SMNVEV (reference sequence). The CDR3: CASSSLTSGEKNEQFF. The CDR3 DNA follows: TGTGCCAGCAGTTCCCTGACTAGCGGGGAAAAAAATGAGCAGTTCTTC.

The V gene is TRBV25-1, the J gene TRBJ1-1; no definite D call. Germline loops: CDR1 MGHDK, CDR2 SYGVNS. Trimming removed 3 bases at V and 7 bases at J, with 9 bases between. This CDR3 spans 12 amino acids. The CDR3 loop reads CASSDLGSEAFF. The CDR3 DNA is TGTGCCAGCAGTGATCTAGGCAGTGAAGCTTTCTTT.

The chain couples TRBV7-6 to TRBJ2-2, with a tentative D call TRBD2 (7 bases). Germline assignment: CDR1 SGHVS and CDR2 FNYEAQ. V gave up 1 base and J gave up 1 base, with 10 bases separating them. This CDR3 is built from 16 residues. CDR3 sequence reads: CASSLGGGENTGELFF. The CDR3 DNA sequence: TGTGCCAGCAGCTTAGGAGGGGGGGAGAACACCGGGGAGCTGTTTTTT.

The rearrangement uses TRBV5-1 and TRBJ2-1; D gene uncertain. The germline V gene encodes CDR1 SGHRS and CDR2 YFSETQ. This CDR3 has 15 amino acids. V lost 1 base and J lost 0, with 8 bases in between. The CDR3 coding sequence is TGCGCCAGCAGCTTGTACGTGAGCTCCTACAATGAGCAGTTCTTC. Translated: CASSLYVSSYNEQFF.

The chain recombines TRBV2 with TRBJ2-7; 11 bases are shared with TRBD2. With V trimmed by 5 bases and J by 2 bases, 5 bases remained unmatched. The CDR3 length is 15 residues. The germline gives CDR1 SNHLY, CDR2 FYNNEI. The CDR3 region has the DNA TGTGCCAGCAGTTCGACTAGCGGGACCCCCTACGAGCAGTACTTC. It is translated as CASSSTSGTPYEQYF.

The chain couples TRBV19 to TRBJ1-5, with D unclear. Looked up from germline, CDR1 is LNHDA and CDR2 is SQIVND (reference sequence). The CDR3 has 14 amino acids. Trimming left V 7 bases short and J 1 base short, with 11 bases between. In DNA form, the CDR3 reads TGTGCCAGTACCACGACTGTGAGCAATCAGCCCCAGCATTTT. Encoded protein: CASTTTVSNQPQHF.

This rearrangement joins TRBV6-1 to TRBJ2-7; 8 nucleotides agree with TRBD2. With 7 bases clipped from V and 6 bases from J, the junction kept 11 bases outside the gene matches. The V gene's germline CDR1 is MNHNS and CDR2 SASEGT. The CDR3 is made up of 14 amino acids. The CDR3: CASTYSGAPGEQYF. In DNA form, the CDR3 reads TGTGCCAGCACTTATAGCGGGGCTCCGGGCGAGCAGTACTTC.

The chain recombines TRBV5-6 with TRBJ1-5, with D tentatively TRBD1 (6 bases). Between the trimmed V and J ends, which lost 3 bases and 6 bases, there was a span of 10 bases. This CDR3 comprises 13 residues. Germline CDR1 reads SGHDT; CDR2 reads YYEEEE. The CDR3 reads CASSSEGVQPQHF. The CDR3 nucleotides are TGTGCCAGCAGCTCCGAGGGGGTTCAGCCCCAGCATTTT.

The sample holds many counts of this clone. The rearrangement uses TRBV28 and TRBJ1-5, with TRBD1 matching 8 bases. Per germline, CDR1 MDHEN and CDR2 SYDVKM. With 3 bases clipped from V and 5 bases from J, the junction kept 3 bases outside the gene matches. The CDR3 consists of 14 residues. The CDR3 here is CASSFGQGHQPQHF. DNA of the CDR3: TGTGCCAGCAGTTTTGGACAGGGCCATCAGCCCCAGCATTTT.

The chain's CDR3 is CASSEEGGLRTPTNEKLFF. CDR3 coding DNA: TGTGCCAGCAGTGAAGAGGGGGGGCTAAGGACGCCAACTAATGAAAAACTGTTTTTT. The rearrangement links TRBV6-1 to TRBJ1-4; perhaps TRBD1 as D (6 bases). V lost 1 base and J lost 0, with 18 bases in between. This CDR3 is 19 amino acids long. Germline V lookup: CDR1 MNHNS, CDR2 SASEGT.

This clone appeared once. This chain connects TRBV28 to TRBJ2-7; the match to TRBD2 covers 14 bases. The CDR3 covers 17 residues. Germline CDR1 MDHEN, CDR2 SYDVKM. V trimming: 6 bases; J trimming: 3 bases; junction bases outside the gene matches: 10. The CDR3, as DNA: TGTGCCAGCAGCCGGGGACTAGCGGGGGATTCGGGCTACGAGCAGTACTTC. It encodes CASSRGLAGDSGYEQYF.